The rows below give T cell receptor beta chains drawn from one sample of a study of T-cell reconstitution after alpha-beta-depleted transplantation in children. TCRdb called the PCR reads again in MiXCR, with one record for every CDR3 protein. The sample includes some 310,000 distinct CDR3 sequences, roughly 25% of them seen just once. The sequenced sample was PBMCs, mostly from graft donor cells, obtained 180 days after TCRalphabeta/CD19-depleted stem cell transplant. All receptors derive from a male patient aged 5 to 17 who had a stem cell transplant for acute lymphoblastic leukemia, so the T cells may come from the graft donor. CDR3s include the opening cysteine and the closing phenylalanine or tryptophan. The order of the fields is CDR3 DNA, CDR3 protein, D gene, clone size, V gene, J gene. A D gene is named only where the DNA matches it firmly. Size is stated for part of the rows, as once, few or many counts, or as a class when the clone is expanded.

cdr3_nt: TGCAGTGCTAGACGGGATCTCTACGAGCAGTACTTC
cdr3_aa: CSARRDLYEQYF
d_call: NA
clone_size: few
v_call: TRBV20-1
j_call: TRBJ2-7

cdr3_nt: TGTGCCAGCAGCAATAGCGGGAGGAACTTCTTC
cdr3_aa: CASSNSGRNFF
d_call: TRBD2
clone_size: few
v_call: TRBV11-2
j_call: TRBJ2-1

cdr3_nt: TGCGCCAGCAGTGAAAGTCAGGGGCTTGCAACTAATGAAAAACTGTTTTTT
cdr3_aa: CASSESQGLATNEKLFF
d_call: NA
clone_size: many
v_call: TRBV10-2
j_call: TRBJ1-4

cdr3_nt: TGCGCCAGCAGCTTCCTAGCGGGCTCCTACGAGCAGTACTTC
cdr3_aa: CASSFLAGSYEQYF
d_call: TRBD2
clone_size: few
v_call: TRBV5-1
j_call: TRBJ2-7

cdr3_nt: TGTGCCAGCAGTCCCCGGGACACCGTTCCGTCGGAGCAGTACTTC
cdr3_aa: CASSPRDTVPSEQYF
d_call: NA
clone_size: NA
v_call: TRBV25-1
j_call: TRBJ2-7

cdr3_nt: TGTGCCAGCAGGCAACACAATAGTCTACCCTACGAGCAGTACTTC
cdr3_aa: CASRQHNSLPYEQYF
d_call: NA
clone_size: NA
v_call: TRBV6-1
j_call: TRBJ2-7

cdr3_nt: TGTGCCAGCAGCCCGGGCCCTGGAGAGACCCAGTACTTC
cdr3_aa: CASSPGPGETQYF
d_call: NA
clone_size: NA
v_call: TRBV7-9
j_call: TRBJ2-5

cdr3_nt: TGCGCCAGCAGCTTGGGAACTAGCGACTACAATGAGCAGTTCTTC
cdr3_aa: CASSLGTSDYNEQFF
d_call: TRBD2
clone_size: many
v_call: TRBV5-1
j_call: TRBJ2-1

cdr3_nt: TGTGCCAGCAGCCCCTTCAGAGGAGGAAACACCATATATTTT
cdr3_aa: CASSPFRGGNTIYF
d_call: NA
clone_size: few
v_call: TRBV27
j_call: TRBJ1-3

cdr3_nt: TGTGCCAGCAGCCTTTACAGTAATGGGGCCAACGTCCTGACTTTC
cdr3_aa: CASSLYSNGANVLTF
d_call: NA
clone_size: few
v_call: TRBV12-3/TRBV12-4
j_call: TRBJ2-6

cdr3_nt: TGTGCCAGCAGCTTAGTGGGCGGGAGGGCCGACACCGGGGAGCTGTTTTTT
cdr3_aa: CASSLVGGRADTGELFF
d_call: TRBD2
clone_size: NA
v_call: TRBV11-2
j_call: TRBJ2-2

cdr3_nt: TGTGCCAGTAGCATTCTTGAGGGCTACGAGCAGTACTTC
cdr3_aa: CASSILEGYEQYF
d_call: NA
clone_size: few
v_call: TRBV19
j_call: TRBJ2-7

cdr3_nt: TGTGCCAGCAGCCTACAGGGGGTAGGGGAGACCCAGTACTTC
cdr3_aa: CASSLQGVGETQYF
d_call: TRBD1
clone_size: NA
v_call: TRBV4-2
j_call: TRBJ2-5

cdr3_nt: TGCAGCGTTGAAGATCCCCCGGGGGGCGGCCAAGAGACCCAGTACTTC
cdr3_aa: CSVEDPPGGGQETQYF
d_call: NA
clone_size: NA
v_call: TRBV29-1
j_call: TRBJ2-5

cdr3_nt: TGCAGCGTTGCCGCCTCGGCGGCGGCCCTCAATGAGCAGTTCTTC
cdr3_aa: CSVAASAAALNEQFF
d_call: NA
clone_size: NA
v_call: TRBV29-1
j_call: TRBJ2-1

cdr3_nt: TGTGCCAGCAGCATGAGGACAGGGGTTGGTGGCAATCAGCCCCAGCATTTT
cdr3_aa: CASSMRTGVGGNQPQHF
d_call: TRBD1
clone_size: many
v_call: TRBV5-5
j_call: TRBJ1-5

cdr3_nt: TGCGCCAGCAGCTCGGAGCGGTTACCCACCGGGGAGCTGTTTTTT
cdr3_aa: CASSSERLPTGELFF
d_call: NA
clone_size: few
v_call: TRBV5-1
j_call: TRBJ2-2

cdr3_nt: TGTGCCAGCAGTGAAGTCGGGACAGGGGGCAAGTACGAGCAGTACTTC
cdr3_aa: CASSEVGTGGKYEQYF
d_call: TRBD1
clone_size: NA
v_call: TRBV2
j_call: TRBJ2-7

cdr3_nt: TGTGCCAGCAGCTCCTCGACAGGGCCAGATACGCAGTATTTT
cdr3_aa: CASSSSTGPDTQYF
d_call: TRBD1
clone_size: NA
v_call: TRBV7-3
j_call: TRBJ2-3

cdr3_nt: TGTGCCAGCAGCTTGAGTCCTTTTGTGGCTTTCTTT
cdr3_aa: CASSLSPFVAFF
d_call: NA
clone_size: NA
v_call: TRBV7-2
j_call: TRBJ1-1

cdr3_nt: TGCAGTGCTAGAGTCCACAGACGTTACAATGAGCAGTTCTTC
cdr3_aa: CSARVHRRYNEQFF
d_call: NA
clone_size: few
v_call: TRBV20-1
j_call: TRBJ2-1

cdr3_nt: TGTGCCAGCAGCTCCCCGTGGGACCCTTACGAGCAGTACTTC
cdr3_aa: CASSSPWDPYEQYF
d_call: NA
clone_size: NA
v_call: TRBV11-2
j_call: TRBJ2-7

cdr3_nt: TGCGCCAGCAGCCGTACGGGACTAGCGAATCACAATGAGCAGTTCTTC
cdr3_aa: CASSRTGLANHNEQFF
d_call: TRBD2
clone_size: NA
v_call: TRBV4-1
j_call: TRBJ2-1

cdr3_nt: TGCGCCAGCAGTGACTATGGATTCTCAGGGGGGAGGGAGCAGTACTTC
cdr3_aa: CASSDYGFSGGREQYF
d_call: NA
clone_size: few
v_call: TRBV10-2
j_call: TRBJ2-7

cdr3_nt: TGTGCCAGCAGACAAGCTAGGACAGTCGAGCAGTACTTC
cdr3_aa: CASRQARTVEQYF
d_call: NA
clone_size: few
v_call: TRBV3-1
j_call: TRBJ2-7

cdr3_nt: TGTGCCAGCAATCCAGACGGAACGAACGAGCAGTACTTC
cdr3_aa: CASNPDGTNEQYF
d_call: NA
clone_size: NA
v_call: TRBV27
j_call: TRBJ2-7

cdr3_nt: TGCAGTGCTAGAGAACGACTACTCAATGAGCAGTTCTTC
cdr3_aa: CSARERLLNEQFF
d_call: NA
clone_size: NA
v_call: TRBV20-1
j_call: TRBJ2-1

cdr3_nt: TGTGCCAGTAGTACCTACGGGGGCGCCTATGGCTACACCTTC
cdr3_aa: CASSTYGGAYGYTF
d_call: NA
clone_size: once
v_call: TRBV19
j_call: TRBJ1-2

cdr3_nt: TGTGCCAGCACCCCTGGGGCGGGAAGCTCCTACGAGCAGTACTTC
cdr3_aa: CASTPGAGSSYEQYF
d_call: NA
clone_size: many
v_call: TRBV12-3/TRBV12-4
j_call: TRBJ2-7

cdr3_nt: TGTGCCAGCAGCGTTGGTAGCGGCCACAGGGGACTCTACGAGCAGTACTTC
cdr3_aa: CASSVGSGHRGLYEQYF
d_call: NA
clone_size: NA
v_call: TRBV9
j_call: TRBJ2-7

cdr3_nt: TGTGCCAGCAGTTTAGCCTCTAGCGGGCTGGCGAACACCGGGGAGCTGTTTTTT
cdr3_aa: CASSLASSGLANTGELFF
d_call: TRBD2
clone_size: few
v_call: TRBV12-3/TRBV12-4
j_call: TRBJ2-2

cdr3_nt: TGTGCCAGCAGTTACGTACGGGGACAGTACACAGATACGCAGTATTTT
cdr3_aa: CASSYVRGQYTDTQYF
d_call: TRBD1
clone_size: few
v_call: TRBV6-2/TRBV6-3
j_call: TRBJ2-3

cdr3_nt: TGTGCCAGCAGCTTAGGCAGGGGGCAAGGGTACGAGCAGTACTTC
cdr3_aa: CASSLGRGQGYEQYF
d_call: TRBD1
clone_size: few
v_call: TRBV7-2
j_call: TRBJ2-7

cdr3_nt: TGTGCCAGCAGTTCTCCGGGACAGGGTCTCTACGAGCAGTACTTC
cdr3_aa: CASSSPGQGLYEQYF
d_call: TRBD1
clone_size: few
v_call: TRBV12-3/TRBV12-4
j_call: TRBJ2-7

cdr3_nt: TGTGCCAGCAGTCCCCGGACAGGGAGCGCAAACTATGGCTACACCTTC
cdr3_aa: CASSPRTGSANYGYTF
d_call: TRBD1
clone_size: NA
v_call: TRBV12-3/TRBV12-4
j_call: TRBJ1-2

cdr3_nt: TGCAGTGCGCCTTCCGGCGGGAGCAGGGAGACCCAGTACTTC
cdr3_aa: CSAPSGGSRETQYF
d_call: TRBD2
clone_size: NA
v_call: TRBV20-1
j_call: TRBJ2-5

cdr3_nt: TGTGCCAGCAGTCATTACGGACAGGGCCCTTCCTACGAGCAGTACTTC
cdr3_aa: CASSHYGQGPSYEQYF
d_call: TRBD1
clone_size: NA
v_call: TRBV28
j_call: TRBJ2-7

cdr3_nt: TGTGCCAGCAGCTCCGGGACTAGTCTAGGGAAGCAGTACTTC
cdr3_aa: CASSSGTSLGKQYF
d_call: TRBD2
clone_size: few
v_call: TRBV11-2
j_call: TRBJ2-7

cdr3_nt: TGTGCCAGCAGCTTGGAGGAACTAGCGGGACACTCCTACGAGCAGTACTTC
cdr3_aa: CASSLEELAGHSYEQYF
d_call: TRBD2
clone_size: few
v_call: TRBV5-5
j_call: TRBJ2-7

cdr3_nt: TGTGCCAGCAGGGCCCAACACCGACTAGCCGACGAGCAGTACTTC
cdr3_aa: CASRAQHRLADEQYF
d_call: TRBD2
clone_size: NA
v_call: TRBV27
j_call: TRBJ2-7

cdr3_nt: TGTGCCAGCAGCTTCCCCCTTAACGGGGCGAACACCGGGGAGCTGTTTTTT
cdr3_aa: CASSFPLNGANTGELFF
d_call: NA
clone_size: NA
v_call: TRBV7-3
j_call: TRBJ2-2

cdr3_nt: TGTGCCAGCCATGGACTACCTCAAAATGAGCAGTTCTTC
cdr3_aa: CASHGLPQNEQFF
d_call: NA
clone_size: NA
v_call: TRBV6-6
j_call: TRBJ2-1

cdr3_nt: TGTGCCAGCAGCTCAAGGGTTAGGACTAGCGGGAGAGCAGATACGCAGTATTTT
cdr3_aa: CASSSRVRTSGRADTQYF
d_call: TRBD2
clone_size: NA
v_call: TRBV11-2
j_call: TRBJ2-3

cdr3_nt: TGTGCCAGCAGCGTAGACGGGGGTAGGGAGACCCAGTACTTC
cdr3_aa: CASSVDGGRETQYF
d_call: NA
clone_size: few
v_call: TRBV9
j_call: TRBJ2-5

cdr3_nt: TGCGCCAGCAGCTTGGCCCAGGGAAGGGGCCAAGAGACCCAGTACTTC
cdr3_aa: CASSLAQGRGQETQYF
d_call: NA
clone_size: NA
v_call: TRBV5-1
j_call: TRBJ2-5

cdr3_nt: TGTGCCAGCAGCTTAGAATTGGGGGACACCGGGGAGCTGTTTTTT
cdr3_aa: CASSLELGDTGELFF
d_call: NA
clone_size: NA
v_call: TRBV7-8
j_call: TRBJ2-2

cdr3_nt: TGTGCCAGCAGCCCCTCAGCGAGGTCTGGAAACACCATATATTTT
cdr3_aa: CASSPSARSGNTIYF
d_call: NA
clone_size: NA
v_call: TRBV4-2
j_call: TRBJ1-3

cdr3_nt: TGTGCCAGCAGCAAAGGGCGGGGGTTGGATGAAAAACTGTTTTTT
cdr3_aa: CASSKGRGLDEKLFF
d_call: NA
clone_size: NA
v_call: TRBV21-1
j_call: TRBJ1-4

cdr3_nt: TGCGCCAGCAGGCCACATTCCTCCTACGAGCAGTACTTC
cdr3_aa: CASRPHSSYEQYF
d_call: NA
clone_size: NA
v_call: TRBV10-1
j_call: TRBJ2-7